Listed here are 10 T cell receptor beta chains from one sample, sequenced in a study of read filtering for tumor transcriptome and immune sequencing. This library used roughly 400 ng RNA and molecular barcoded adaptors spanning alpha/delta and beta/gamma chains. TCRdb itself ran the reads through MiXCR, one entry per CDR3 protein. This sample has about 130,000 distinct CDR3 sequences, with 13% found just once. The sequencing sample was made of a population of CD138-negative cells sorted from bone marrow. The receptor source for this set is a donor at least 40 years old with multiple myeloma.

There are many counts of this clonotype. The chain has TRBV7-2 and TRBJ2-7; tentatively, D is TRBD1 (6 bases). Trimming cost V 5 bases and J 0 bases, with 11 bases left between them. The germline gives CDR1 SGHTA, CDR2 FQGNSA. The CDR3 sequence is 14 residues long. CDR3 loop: CASSPGQTSYEQYF. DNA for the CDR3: TGTGCCAGCAGCCCCGGACAGACCTCCTACGAGCAGTACTTC.

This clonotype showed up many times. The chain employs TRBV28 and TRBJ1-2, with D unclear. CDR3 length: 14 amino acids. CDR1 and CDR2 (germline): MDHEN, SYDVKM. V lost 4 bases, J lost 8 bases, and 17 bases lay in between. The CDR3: CASSYPGLPNGYTF. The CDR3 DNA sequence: TGTGCCAGCAGTTACCCGGGCCTCCCGAACGGCTACACCTTC.

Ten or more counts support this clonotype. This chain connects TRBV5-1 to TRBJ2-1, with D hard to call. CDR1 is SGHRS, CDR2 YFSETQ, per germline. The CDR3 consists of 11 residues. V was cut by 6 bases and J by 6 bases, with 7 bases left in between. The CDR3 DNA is TGCGCCAGCACCCGACTCAATGAGCAGTTCTTC. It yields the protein CASTRLNEQFF.

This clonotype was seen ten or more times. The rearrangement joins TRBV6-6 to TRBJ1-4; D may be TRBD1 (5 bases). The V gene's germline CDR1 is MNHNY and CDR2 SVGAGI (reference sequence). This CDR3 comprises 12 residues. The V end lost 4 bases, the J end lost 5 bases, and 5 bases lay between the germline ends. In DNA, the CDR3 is TGTGCCAGCAGTTCAGGGAATGAAAAACTGTTTTTT. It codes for CASSSGNEKLFF.

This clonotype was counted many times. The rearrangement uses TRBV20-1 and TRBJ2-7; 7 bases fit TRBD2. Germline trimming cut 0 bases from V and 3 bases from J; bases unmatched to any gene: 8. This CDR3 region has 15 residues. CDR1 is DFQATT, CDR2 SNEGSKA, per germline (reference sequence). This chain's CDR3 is CSARDEPSGIYEQYF. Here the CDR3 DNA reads TGCAGTGCTAGAGATGAGCCGAGCGGGATCTACGAGCAGTACTTC.

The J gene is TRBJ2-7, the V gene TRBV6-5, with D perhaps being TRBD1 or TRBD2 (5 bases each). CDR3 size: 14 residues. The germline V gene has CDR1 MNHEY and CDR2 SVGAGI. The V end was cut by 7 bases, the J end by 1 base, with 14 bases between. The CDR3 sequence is CASKAPGASYEQYF. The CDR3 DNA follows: TGTGCCAGCAAGGCGCCCGGGGCTTCCTACGAGCAGTACTTC.

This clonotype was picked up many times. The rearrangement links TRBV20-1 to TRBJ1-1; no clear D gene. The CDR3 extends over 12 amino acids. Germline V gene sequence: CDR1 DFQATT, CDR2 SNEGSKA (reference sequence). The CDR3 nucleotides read TGCAGGGCAGACCGGTGGGACACTGAAGCTTTCTTT. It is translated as CRADRWDTEAFF.

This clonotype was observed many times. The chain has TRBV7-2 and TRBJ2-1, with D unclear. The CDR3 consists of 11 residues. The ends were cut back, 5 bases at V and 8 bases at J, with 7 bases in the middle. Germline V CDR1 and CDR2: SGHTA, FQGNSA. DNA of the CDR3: TGTGCCAGCAGCCTCCTCCATGAGCAGTTCTTC. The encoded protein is CASSLLHEQFF.

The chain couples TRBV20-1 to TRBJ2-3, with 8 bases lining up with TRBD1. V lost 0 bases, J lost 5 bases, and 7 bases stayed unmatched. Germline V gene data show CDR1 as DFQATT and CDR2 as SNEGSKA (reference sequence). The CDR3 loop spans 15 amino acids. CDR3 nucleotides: TGCAGTGCTAGAGATCCCCAGGGGGCTGGAGATACGCAGTATTTT. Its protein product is CSARDPQGAGDTQYF.

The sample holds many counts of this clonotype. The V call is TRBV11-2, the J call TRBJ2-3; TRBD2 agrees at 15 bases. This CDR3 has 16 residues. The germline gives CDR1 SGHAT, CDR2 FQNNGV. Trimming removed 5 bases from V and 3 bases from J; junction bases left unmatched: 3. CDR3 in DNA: TGTGCCAGCAGCCTCGGGACTAGCGGGAGGACAGATACGCAGTATTTT. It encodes CASSLGTSGRTDTQYF.